One and the same sample provided the 23 T cell receptor beta chains below, sequenced in a study of cytomegalovirus exposure and HLA in healthy donors (dated by TCRdb to between 2016 and 2019). Libraries were constructed by the immunoSEQ multiplex PCR assay. TCRdb provides this immuneACCESS table in a form limited to in-frame rearrangements. Some clones are lacking; in checked studies, under half of them reflect an unresolved V gene, and why the rest are absent is not known. This sample is represented by more than 250,000 clones; approximately 90% of them were singletons. The top ten hold 0.7% to 0.85% of the sample. The sequencing sample was made of PBMCs. These receptors originate from a woman between 18 and 29 years old in good health and CMV-seronegative.

The J gene is TRBJ2-7, the V gene TRBV27; 11 bases line up with TRBD2. The CDR3 runs to 15 residues. V shed 0 bases and J 5 bases; nucleotides not matched to a gene: 3. Germline-derived CDR1 and CDR2 are MNHEY and SMNVEV (reference sequence). CDR3 sequence (DNA): TGTGCCAGCAGTTTATCACTAGCGGGAGAGAACGAGCAGTACTTC. It specifies CASSLSLAGENEQYF.

V is TRBV29-1 and J is TRBJ2-5; 8 positions agree with TRBD1. The CDR3 runs 15 residues. With V trimmed by 2 bases and J by 0 bases, 5 bases remained unmatched. Germline CDR1 reads SQVTM; CDR2 reads ANQGSEA. CDR3 sequence (DNA): TGCAGCGTTGAATTGGGACAGGCCCACCAAGAGACCCAGTACTTC. Protein product: CSVELGQAHQETQYF.

This sequence joins TRBV4-3 and TRBJ2-2; tentatively, D is TRBD2 (5 bases). The CDR3 has 14 residues. V lost 7 bases to trimming and J lost 1 base, with 10 bases between them. Germline CDR1 reads LGHNA; CDR2 reads YSLEER. CDR3 coding DNA: TGCGCCAGCAAAAACAGCGGGAACACCGGGGAGCTGTTTTTT. Its translation: CASKNSGNTGELFF.

The rearrangement links TRBV29-1 to TRBJ1-1; D is perhaps TRBD1 (6 bases). CDR1 SQVTM and CDR2 ANQGSEA come from the germline V gene. V dropped 6 bases and J dropped 1 base, with 12 bases sitting between them. This CDR3 is 13 amino acids long. The CDR3, as DNA: TGCAGCGTCCTACAGGGCAAGAACACTGAAGCTTTCTTT. Translation gives CSVLQGKNTEAFF. The full variable domain, rest sourced from reference TRBV29-1 and TRBJ1-1, is SAVISQKPSRDICQRGTSLTIQCQVDSQVTMMFWYRQQPGQSLTLIATANQGSEATYESGFVIDKFPISRPNLTFSTLTVSNMSPEDSSIYLCSVLQGKNTEAFFGQGTRLTVV.

This clone was recorded once. V gene TRBV27 combines with J gene TRBJ2-1; D gene ambiguous. The CDR3 sequence is 13 residues long. CDR1 and CDR2 from the germline V gene are MNHEY and SMNVEV (reference sequence). V lost 3 bases and J 10 bases, leaving 13 bases between the germline ends. The chain's CDR3 is CASSFTRSGEQFF. For the CDR3, the DNA is TGTGCCAGCAGTTTCACCCGCTCCGGGGAGCAGTTCTTC.

V usage is TRBV6-6 and J usage is TRBJ1-1, with TRBD1 matching 8 bases. This CDR3 region has 13 residues. CDR1 MNHNY and CDR2 SVGAGI come from the germline V gene (reference sequence). The J segment lost 10 bases and the V segment lost 2 bases, leaving 6 bases of the junction unmatched. The CDR3: CASSYETGVRAFF. The CDR3 bases are TGTGCCAGCAGTTACGAGACAGGGGTGAGAGCTTTCTTT.

This clone has just a few counts. The chain is built from TRBV19 and TRBJ2-7; 7 nucleotides line up with TRBD1. The germline V gene encodes CDR1 LNHDA and CDR2 SQIVND (reference sequence). The CDR3 loop spans 14 amino acids. The trim removed 5 bases at V and 3 bases at J, leaving 7 bases unmatched. The CDR3 spells CASSAPDRSYEQYF. Here the CDR3 DNA reads TGTGCCAGTAGTGCTCCGGACAGGAGCTACGAGCAGTACTTC.

The chain employs TRBV5-4 and TRBJ2-7; 7 nucleotides line up with TRBD1. CDR1 and CDR2 (germline): SGHNT, YYREEE (reference sequence). The CDR3 length is 15 residues. V gave up 3 bases and J gave up 3 bases; unmatched junction bases: 9. The CDR3 DNA follows: TGTGCCAGCAGCTCGGGGACAGAACCCAACTACGAGCAGTACTTC. Amino acid sequence: CASSSGTEPNYEQYF.

This chain connects TRBV20-1 to TRBJ1-1; D remains unclear. CDR1 and CDR2 from the germline V gene are DFQATT and SNEGSKA (reference sequence). This CDR3 has 11 amino acids. With 6 bases removed from V and 4 bases from J, the gap between germline ends came to 9 bases. In DNA form, the CDR3 reads TGCAGTGCCCGACATCTCACTGAAGCTTTCTTT. This codes for CSARHLTEAFF.

This chain links TRBV11-3 with TRBJ2-1; the match to TRBD1 covers 11 bases. The junction had 7 bases not matched to a gene; V was cut back by 0 bases and J by 0 bases. The CDR3 is 19 residues long. Germline V CDR1 and CDR2: SGHNT, YENEEA. The CDR3 DNA is TGTGCCAGCAGCTTAGATTACGGGACAGGGGGGACCTCCTACAATGAGCAGTTCTTC. Translation: CASSLDYGTGGTSYNEQFF.

In its sample, this clone was seen once. The chain joins TRBV7-9 to TRBJ1-5; 9 positions agree with TRBD1. V gave up 5 bases and J gave up 5 bases; unmatched junction bases: 4. The CDR3 totals 14 residues. Germline-derived CDR1 and CDR2 are SEHNR and FQNEAQ (reference sequence). The DNA for the CDR3 is TGTGCCAGCAGCCTAGGACAGGGGTATCAGCCCCAGCATTTT. Amino acid sequence: CASSLGQGYQPQHF.

This chain connects TRBV20-1 to TRBJ2-7; D is perhaps TRBD2 (6 bases). The CDR3 has 11 amino acids. Trimming stripped 5 bases from V and 9 bases from J, with 14 bases between. Germline CDR1 and CDR2: DFQATT and SNEGSKA (reference sequence). In nucleotides, the CDR3 is TGCAGTGCTCAACTGGGGGGACTGCAGTACTTC. Protein: CSAQLGGLQYF.

The rearrangement joins TRBV6-6 to TRBJ2-7; TRBD1 aligns across 9 bases. Germline CDR1 reads MNHNY; CDR2 reads SVGAGI (reference sequence). The CDR3 totals 12 residues. The V and J ends lost 7 bases and 3 bases, in that order; junction bases with no gene match: 1. The CDR3 nucleotides read TGTGCCAGCATGGACAGGGGCTACGAGCAGTACTTC. Encoded protein: CASMDRGYEQYF.

Of note for this clone: Other nucleotide sequences from this sample produce the same CDR3. The chain joins TRBV7-2 to TRBJ1-5; D uncertain. V lost 1 base, J lost 6 bases, and 4 bases lay in between. Per germline, CDR1 SGHTA and CDR2 FQGNSA. This CDR3 spans 12 amino acids. CDR3 in DNA: TGTGCCAGCAGCTTAGATATTCAGCCCCAGCATTTT. It encodes CASSLDIQPQHF.

The V gene is TRBV28, the J gene TRBJ2-7; D possibly corresponds to TRBD2 (5 bases). Germline V lookup: CDR1 MDHEN, CDR2 SYDVKM. The CDR3 is 14 residues long. V was shortened by 3 bases and J by 2 bases, with 11 bases between the two germline ends. The CDR3, as DNA: TGTGCCAGCAGTTTTGAAGGTAGCGCCTACGAGCAGTACTTC. This gives the protein CASSFEGSAYEQYF.

The V and J genes are TRBV18 and TRBJ2-7, with D perhaps TRBD1 (5 bases). CDR1 is KGHSH and CDR2 is LQKENI in the germline V gene. The CDR3 sequence is 14 residues long. Trimming took off 1 base at V and 5 bases at J, with 12 bases between the two ends. The CDR3 loop is CASSPREGADEQYF. CDR3 sequence (DNA): TGTGCCAGCTCACCACGGGAAGGGGCCGACGAGCAGTACTTC.

The chain couples TRBV7-2 to TRBJ2-3; 7 bases agree with TRBD2. The V and J ends lost 4 bases and 2 bases, in that order; junction bases with no gene match: 12. The CDR3 runs 17 residues. Germline CDR1 reads SGHTA; CDR2 reads FQGNSA. The CDR3 spells CASSSGRTSVLTDTQYF. CDR3 sequence (DNA): TGTGCCAGCAGCTCTGGGCGAACTAGCGTTCTCACAGATACGCAGTATTTT.

The chain joins TRBV7-3 to TRBJ2-1; 7 nucleotides agree with TRBD2. The V and J ends lost 2 bases and 10 bases, in that order; junction bases with no gene match: 23. Germline CDR1 reads SGHTA; CDR2 reads FQGTGA. The CDR3 is 19 residues long. In DNA, the CDR3 is TGTGCCAGCAGCTTATATCCTAATAGCGCGGGAGACGCGACATGGGAGCAGTTCTTC. As protein: CASSLYPNSAGDATWEQFF. Full variable domain (rest looked up from reference TRBV7-3 and TRBJ2-1): GAGVSQTPSNKVTEKGKYVELRCDPISGHTALYWYRQSLGQGPEFLIYFQGTGAADDSGLPNDRFFAVRPEGSVSTLKIQRTERGDSAVYLCASSLYPNSAGDATWEQFFGPGTRLTVL.

This clone was picked up one time. V gene TRBV27 combines with J gene TRBJ2-1; 11 bases line up with TRBD2. From germline, CDR1 is MNHEY and CDR2 SMNVEV (reference sequence). This CDR3 has 19 residues. With 3 bases clipped from V and 6 bases from J, the junction kept 16 bases outside the gene matches. In DNA form, the CDR3 reads TGTGCCAGCAGTTTGTACGGGACTAGCGGCATAAATGATGTCAATGAGCAGTTCTTC. Translation: CASSLYGTSGINDVNEQFF.

The chain employs TRBV5-4 and TRBJ1-2, with 8 bases that match TRBD1. Germline lookup yields CDR1 SGHNT and CDR2 YYREEE (reference sequence). Trimming removed 0 bases from V and 2 bases from J; junction bases left unmatched: 3. The CDR3 covers 15 residues. The CDR3 reads CASSLDRGTNYGYTF. As DNA, the CDR3 is TGTGCCAGCAGCTTGGACAGGGGGACGAACTATGGCTACACCTTC.

The rearrangement uses TRBV5-4 and TRBJ2-5; TRBD2 matches 7 bases. The CDR3 extends over 14 amino acids. Trimming removed 4 bases from V and 5 bases from J; junction bases left unmatched: 8. Germline loops: CDR1 SGHNT, CDR2 YYREEE (reference sequence). CDR3 sequence reads: CASSIPQGGETQYF. For the CDR3, the DNA is TGTGCCAGCAGCATCCCCCAGGGAGGGGAGACCCAGTACTTC.

The V gene is TRBV5-4, the J gene TRBJ2-7, with TRBD1 as a possible D gene (6 bases). The CDR3 consists of 14 residues. CDR1 is SGHNT, CDR2 YYREEE, per germline (reference sequence). Trimming removed 2 bases at V and 1 base at J, with 10 bases between. This chain's CDR3 is CASSLGQPSYEQYF. CDR3 bases: TGTGCCAGCAGCTTAGGACAGCCTTCCTACGAGCAGTACTTC.

The chain has TRBV5-6 and TRBJ2-7; maybe TRBD2 (5 bases). Germline V gene data show CDR1 as SGHDT and CDR2 as YYEEEE. The CDR3 covers 14 residues. V dropped 4 bases and J dropped 3 bases, with 14 bases sitting between them. CDR3 DNA: TGTGCCAGCAGCCTACGTACGGGGTTCTACGAGCAGTACTTC. Its translation is CASSLRTGFYEQYF.